The TCR beta chain described here comes from a study of blood T cell repertoires in COVID-19. Trimming removed 4 bases from V and 5 bases from J; junction bases left unmatched: 7. The CDR3 covers 14 residues. Looked up from germline, CDR1 is SNHLY and CDR2 is FYNNEI. Here immunoSEQ multiplex PCR was the method, and the copy in TCRdb shows in-frame clones only, minus some. The repertoire holds 350,000 to 450,000 clones, with more than 85% as singletons. The gene calls are TRBV2 and TRBJ2-5, with 7 bases identical to TRBD1. Sequencing was carried out using peripheral blood. The receptor was derived from a human donor in a cohort sampled during active COVID-19. The CDR3 coding sequence is TGTGCCAGCAGTGTGACAGGGTCGGGCGAGACCCAGTACTTC. This translates into CASSVTGSGETQYF.